This T cell receptor (beta chain) was obtained from a study of blood T cell repertoires in COVID-19. V shed 2 bases and J shed 6 bases, with 10 bases lying between them. The CDR3 contains 13 residues. CDR1 is MNHEY, CDR2 SMNVEV, per germline (reference sequence). Method: immunoSEQ multiplex PCR; TCRdb's copy keeps in-frame clones and lacks some. The sample records over 75,000 clones, around 90% being singletons. The sequence derives from a human donor with COVID-19, enrolled during active disease. The donor label of this sample is uncertain. The rearrangement joins TRBV27 to TRBJ1-2, with a possible D match to TRBD1 (5 bases). The sequenced sample was peripheral blood. The CDR3 loop reads CASSLARQNGYTF. The CDR3 coding sequence is TGTGCCAGCAGTTTAGCCAGACAGAATGGCTACACCTTC.